This is a list of T cell receptor beta chains from one sample in a study of blood T cell repertoires in COVID-19. TCRdb's table, derived via immunoSEQ multiplex PCR, lists solely in-frame clones and lacks some. Among 300,000 to 450,000 clones listed, around 87% were seen once. Sequencing input: PBMCs or T cells enriched from blood (not recorded which). The receptors stem from a man in his thirties or forties who had recovered from COVID-19. The CDR3 runs from the conserved cysteine through the conserved F or W. Each record gives: V gene, clone size, J gene, D gene, CDR3 protein, CDR3 DNA. D genes are given only for firm matches. For some rows the clone size is stated as once, few or many, or as a class when expanded; others skip it.

V: TRBV6-5; size: -; J: TRBJ1-2; D: TRBD1; CDR3: CASSYQTGIYGYTF; DNA: TGTGCCAGCAGTTACCAGACAGGGATATATGGCTACACCTTC
V: TRBV25-1; size: -; J: TRBJ1-6; D: -; CDR3: CASTRTGGGSPLHF; DNA: TGTGCCAGCACCCGAACGGGGGGTGGTTCACCCCTCCACTTT
V: TRBV27; size: -; J: TRBJ1-5; D: -; CDR3: CASRTGLPNQPQHF; DNA: TGTGCCAGCAGGACAGGTCTACCCAATCAGCCCCAGCATTTT
V: TRBV11-1; size: -; J: TRBJ1-2; D: -; CDR3: CASSIRDSLYGYTF; DNA: TGTGCCAGCAGCATCAGGGACTCCCTCTATGGCTACACCTTC
V: TRBV7-2; size: -; J: TRBJ2-3; D: TRBD1; CDR3: CASSRRQGNTDTQYF; DNA: TGTGCCAGCAGCCGGCGACAGGGAAATACAGATACGCAGTATTTT
V: TRBV25-1; size: once; J: TRBJ1-2; D: TRBD1; CDR3: CASSEPGQTYGYTF; DNA: TGTGCCAGCAGTGAGCCGGGACAGACCTATGGCTACACCTTC
V: TRBV29-1; size: -; J: TRBJ1-1; D: -; CDR3: CSVDWGRDTEAFF; DNA: TGCAGCGTTGATTGGGGCAGGGACACTGAAGCTTTCTTT
V: TRBV5-6; size: -; J: TRBJ2-2; D: TRBD1; CDR3: CASSFGTVIGELFF; DNA: TGTGCCAGCAGCTTCGGGACAGTTATCGGGGAGCTGTTTTTT
V: TRBV20-1; size: -; J: TRBJ1-4; D: -; CDR3: CSAPGEKLFF; DNA: TGCAGTGCCCCGGGTGAAAAACTGTTTTTT
V: TRBV11-3; size: once; J: TRBJ1-1; D: -; CDR3: CASSLSQKQKGTEAFF; DNA: TGTGCCAGCAGCTTGTCTCAGAAACAAAAGGGGACTGAAGCTTTCTTT
V: TRBV7-8; size: -; J: TRBJ2-7; D: TRBD2; CDR3: CASSLGEGEQYF; DNA: TGTGCCAGCAGCTTAGGGGAGGGGGAGCAGTACTTC
V: TRBV7-2; size: -; J: TRBJ1-1; D: -; CDR3: CASSPRGGTEAFF; DNA: TGTGCCAGCAGCCCTCGCGGCGGAACTGAAGCTTTCTTT
V: TRBV19; size: -; J: TRBJ2-7; D: TRBD1; CDR3: CASNRQGSSYEQYF; DNA: TGTGCCAGTAATAGACAGGGGAGTTCCTACGAGCAGTACTTC
V: TRBV15; size: -; J: TRBJ1-4; D: -; CDR3: CATTQGAAGEKLFF; DNA: TGTGCCACAACACAGGGTGCCGCGGGTGAAAAACTGTTTTTT
V: TRBV6-5; size: -; J: TRBJ2-1; D: -; CDR3: CASRKDRYTYNEQFF; DNA: TGTGCCAGCAGAAAGGACAGATACACCTACAATGAGCAGTTCTTC
V: TRBV21-1; size: -; J: TRBJ1-2; D: -; CDR3: CASSSRGKREDGYTF; DNA: TGTGCCAGCAGCAGCAGGGGTAAGCGGGAAGATGGCTACACCTTC
V: TRBV7-8; size: -; J: TRBJ2-2; D: TRBD1; CDR3: CASSSRTGGIGELFF; DNA: TGTGCCAGCAGCTCCCGGACAGGGGGCATCGGGGAGCTGTTTTTT
V: TRBV6-5; size: -; J: TRBJ1-3; D: -; CDR3: CASSHPQAGNTIYF; DNA: TGTGCCAGCAGCCACCCCCAGGCTGGAAACACCATATATTTT
V: TRBV7-9; size: -; J: TRBJ1-5; D: TRBD1; CDR3: CASSLGDRDGNQPQHF; DNA: TGTGCCAGCAGCTTAGGGGACAGGGATGGCAATCAGCCCCAGCATTTT
V: TRBV2; size: -; J: TRBJ2-3; D: TRBD2; CDR3: CASSGLASGATDTQYF; DNA: TGTGCCAGCAGTGGCTTGGCTAGCGGGGCCACAGATACGCAGTATTTT
V: TRBV6-5; size: -; J: TRBJ2-2; D: TRBD1; CDR3: CASSFYRGTGELFF; DNA: TGTGCCAGCAGTTTCTACAGGGGAACCGGGGAGCTGTTTTTT
V: TRBV7-9; size: -; J: TRBJ2-2; D: -; CDR3: CASTQSGVTLTGELFF; DNA: TGTGCCAGCACCCAGTCCGGGGTGACACTCACCGGGGAGCTGTTTTTT
V: TRBV19; size: -; J: TRBJ1-3; D: -; CDR3: CASSILGYSGNTIYF; DNA: TGTGCCAGTAGTATCCTGGGCTACTCTGGAAACACCATATATTTT
V: TRBV12-3/TRBV12-4; size: -; J: TRBJ2-7; D: -; CDR3: CASSLGGPYEQYF; DNA: TGTGCCAGCAGCCTTGGCGGTCCCTACGAGCAGTACTTC
V: TRBV6-6; size: -; J: TRBJ2-1; D: TRBD2; CDR3: CASRGGLDTNEQFF; DNA: TGTGCCAGCAGAGGGGGACTAGATACGAATGAGCAGTTCTTC
V: TRBV5-4; size: few; J: TRBJ1-3; D: -; CDR3: CASSFDISGNTIYF; DNA: TGTGCCAGCAGCTTCGACATCTCTGGAAACACCATATATTTT
V: TRBV29-1; size: -; J: TRBJ2-3; D: -; CDR3: CSVAGGLSTDTQYF; DNA: TGCAGCGTTGCCGGGGGGCTTAGCACAGATACGCAGTATTTT
V: TRBV6-5; size: -; J: TRBJ2-7; D: TRBD1; CDR3: CASSYSGQGGWSF; DNA: TGTGCCAGCAGTTACTCGGGACAGGGCGGCTGGTCTTTC